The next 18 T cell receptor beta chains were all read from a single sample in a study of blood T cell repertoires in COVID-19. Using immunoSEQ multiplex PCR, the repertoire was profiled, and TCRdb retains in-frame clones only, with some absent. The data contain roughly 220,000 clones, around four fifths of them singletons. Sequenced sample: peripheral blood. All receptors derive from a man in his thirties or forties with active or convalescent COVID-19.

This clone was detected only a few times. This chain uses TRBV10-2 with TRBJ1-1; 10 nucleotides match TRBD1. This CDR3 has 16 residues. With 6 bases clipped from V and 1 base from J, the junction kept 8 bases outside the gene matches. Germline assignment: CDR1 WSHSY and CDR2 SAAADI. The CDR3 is CASRPDRGPSNTEAFF. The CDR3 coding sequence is TGCGCCAGCAGACCCGACAGGGGGCCATCGAACACTGAAGCTTTCTTT.

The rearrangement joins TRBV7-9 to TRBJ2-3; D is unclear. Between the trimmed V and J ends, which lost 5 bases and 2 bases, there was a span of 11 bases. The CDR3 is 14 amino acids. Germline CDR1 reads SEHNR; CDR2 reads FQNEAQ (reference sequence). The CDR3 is CASSRPMNTDTQYF. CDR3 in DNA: TGTGCCAGCAGCCGCCCTATGAACACAGATACGCAGTATTTT. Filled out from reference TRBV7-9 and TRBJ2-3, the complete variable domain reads DTGVSQNPRHKITKRGQNVTFRCDPISEHNRLYWYRQTLGQGPEFLTYFQNEAQLEKSRLLSDRFSAERPKGSFSTLEIQRTEQGDSAMYLCASSRPMNTDTQYFGPGTRLTVL.

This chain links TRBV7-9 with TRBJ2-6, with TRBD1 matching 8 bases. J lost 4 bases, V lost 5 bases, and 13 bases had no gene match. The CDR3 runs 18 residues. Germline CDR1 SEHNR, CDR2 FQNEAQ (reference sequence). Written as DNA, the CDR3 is TGTGCCAGCAGCCCCGGACAGGGACGGTATCCCGGGGCCAACGTCCTGACTTTC. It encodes CASSPGQGRYPGANVLTF.

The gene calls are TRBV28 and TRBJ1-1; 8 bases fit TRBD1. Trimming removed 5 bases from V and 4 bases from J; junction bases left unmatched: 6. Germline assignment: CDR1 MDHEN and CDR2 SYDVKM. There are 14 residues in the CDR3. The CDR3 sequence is CASSINRGFTEAFF. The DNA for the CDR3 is TGTGCCAGCAGTATAAACAGGGGGTTCACTGAAGCTTTCTTT.

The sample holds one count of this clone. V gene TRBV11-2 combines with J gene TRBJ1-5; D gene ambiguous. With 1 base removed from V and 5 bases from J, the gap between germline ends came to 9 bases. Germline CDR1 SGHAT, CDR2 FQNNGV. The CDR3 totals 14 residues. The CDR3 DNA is TGTGCCAGCAGCTTAGGGCCAGTCCATCAGCCCCAGCATTTT. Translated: CASSLGPVHQPQHF.

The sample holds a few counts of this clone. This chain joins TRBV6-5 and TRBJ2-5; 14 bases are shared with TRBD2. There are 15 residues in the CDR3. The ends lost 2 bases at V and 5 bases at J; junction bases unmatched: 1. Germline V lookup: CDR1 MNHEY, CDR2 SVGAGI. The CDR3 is CASSYRTSGRETQYF. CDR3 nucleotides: TGTGCCAGCAGTTACCGGACTAGCGGGAGGGAGACCCAGTACTTC.

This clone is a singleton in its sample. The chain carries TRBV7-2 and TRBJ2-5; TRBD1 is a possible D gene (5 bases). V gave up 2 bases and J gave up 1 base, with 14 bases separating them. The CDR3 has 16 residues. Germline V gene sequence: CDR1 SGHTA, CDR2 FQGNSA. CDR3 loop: CASSLRQRTTQETQYF. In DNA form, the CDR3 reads TGTGCCAGCAGCTTAAGGCAGAGGACAACCCAAGAGACCCAGTACTTC.

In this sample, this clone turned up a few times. CDR3 protein: CASQTGHEKLFF. The CDR3 DNA reads TGTGCCAGCCAGACAGGGCATGAAAAACTGTTTTTT. The chain links TRBV28 to TRBJ1-4, with 7 positions matching TRBD1. CDR1 MDHEN and CDR2 SYDVKM come from the germline V gene. V gave up 8 bases and J gave up 6 bases; unmatched junction bases: 3. The CDR3 length is 12 residues. Drawing the rest from reference TRBV28 and TRBJ1-4, the complete variable domain is DVKVTQSSRYLVKRTGEKVFLECVQDMDHENMFWYRQDPGLGLRLIYFSYDVKMKEKGDIPEGYSVSREKKERFSLILESASTNQTSMYLCASQTGHEKLFFGSGTQLSVL.

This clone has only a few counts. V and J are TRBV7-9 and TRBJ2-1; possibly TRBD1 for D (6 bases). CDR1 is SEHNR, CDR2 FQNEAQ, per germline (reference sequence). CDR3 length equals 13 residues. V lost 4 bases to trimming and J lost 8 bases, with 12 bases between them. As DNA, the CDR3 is TGTGCCAGCAGCTCTCCAGGGGAAGATGAGCAGTTCTTC. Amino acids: CASSSPGEDEQFF.

In DNA form, the CDR3 reads TGTGCCAGCAGCGAGGGGAGCGGGAGGGCTGGGGAGACCCAGTACTTC. The encoded protein is CASSEGSGRAGETQYF. The chain couples TRBV9 to TRBJ2-5; TRBD2 matches at 10 bases. CDR3 length: 16 amino acids. Germline trimming cut 3 bases from V and 5 bases from J; bases unmatched to any gene: 10. The germline V gene has CDR1 SGDLS and CDR2 YYNGEE.

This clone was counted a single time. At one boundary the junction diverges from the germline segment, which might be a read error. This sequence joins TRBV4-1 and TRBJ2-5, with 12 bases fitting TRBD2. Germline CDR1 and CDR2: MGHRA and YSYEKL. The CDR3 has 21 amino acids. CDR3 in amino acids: CARSPQGPELAGGPPVETQYF. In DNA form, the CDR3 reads TGCGCCCGCAGCCCCCAGGGCCCCGAACTAGCGGGGGGCCCTCCTGTCGAGACCCAGTACTTC.

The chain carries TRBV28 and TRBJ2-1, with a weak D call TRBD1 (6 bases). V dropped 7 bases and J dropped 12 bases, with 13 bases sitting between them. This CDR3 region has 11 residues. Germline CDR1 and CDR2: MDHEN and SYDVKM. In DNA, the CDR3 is TGTGCCAGCACCGAACAGGGACCGCAGTTCTTC. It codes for CASTEQGPQFF.

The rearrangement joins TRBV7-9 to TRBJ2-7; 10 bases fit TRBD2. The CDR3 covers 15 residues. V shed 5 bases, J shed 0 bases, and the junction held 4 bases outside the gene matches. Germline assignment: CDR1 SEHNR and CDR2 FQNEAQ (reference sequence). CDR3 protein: CASSVGTSVSYEQYF. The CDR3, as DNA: TGTGCCAGCAGCGTCGGGACTAGCGTCTCCTACGAGCAGTACTTC.

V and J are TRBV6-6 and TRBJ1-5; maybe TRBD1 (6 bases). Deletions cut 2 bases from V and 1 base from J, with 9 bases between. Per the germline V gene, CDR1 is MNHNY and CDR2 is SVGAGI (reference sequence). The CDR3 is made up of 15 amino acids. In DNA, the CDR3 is TGTGCCAGCAGTTACCTAACAGGGAGCAATCAGCCCCAGCATTTT. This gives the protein CASSYLTGSNQPQHF.

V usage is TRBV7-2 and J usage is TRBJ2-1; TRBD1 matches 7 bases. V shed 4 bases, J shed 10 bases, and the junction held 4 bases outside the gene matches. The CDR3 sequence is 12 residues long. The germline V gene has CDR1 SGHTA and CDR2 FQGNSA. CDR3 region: CASSWGTAEQFF. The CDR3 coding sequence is TGTGCCAGCAGCTGGGGGACAGCCGAGCAGTTCTTC.

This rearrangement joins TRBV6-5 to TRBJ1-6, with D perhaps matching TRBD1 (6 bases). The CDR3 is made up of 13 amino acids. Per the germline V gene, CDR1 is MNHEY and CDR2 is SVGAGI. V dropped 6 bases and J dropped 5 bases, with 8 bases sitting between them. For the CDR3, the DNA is TGTGCCAGCAGACGACAGGATAATTCACCCCTCCACTTT. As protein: CASRRQDNSPLHF.

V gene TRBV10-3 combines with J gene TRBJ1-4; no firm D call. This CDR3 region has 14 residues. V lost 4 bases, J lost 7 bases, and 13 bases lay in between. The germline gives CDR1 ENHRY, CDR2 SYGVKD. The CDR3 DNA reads TGTGCCATCAGTGGACCCGGAGAGGGTGAAAAACTGTTTTTT. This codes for CAISGPGEGEKLFF.

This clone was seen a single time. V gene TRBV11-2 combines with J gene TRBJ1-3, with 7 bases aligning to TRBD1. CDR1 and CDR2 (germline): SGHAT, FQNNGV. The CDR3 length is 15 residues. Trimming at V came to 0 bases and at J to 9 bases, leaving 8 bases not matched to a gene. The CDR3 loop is CASSLEGQRVGTIYF. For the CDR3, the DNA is TGTGCCAGCAGCTTAGAGGGACAGAGAGTGGGCACCATATATTTT.